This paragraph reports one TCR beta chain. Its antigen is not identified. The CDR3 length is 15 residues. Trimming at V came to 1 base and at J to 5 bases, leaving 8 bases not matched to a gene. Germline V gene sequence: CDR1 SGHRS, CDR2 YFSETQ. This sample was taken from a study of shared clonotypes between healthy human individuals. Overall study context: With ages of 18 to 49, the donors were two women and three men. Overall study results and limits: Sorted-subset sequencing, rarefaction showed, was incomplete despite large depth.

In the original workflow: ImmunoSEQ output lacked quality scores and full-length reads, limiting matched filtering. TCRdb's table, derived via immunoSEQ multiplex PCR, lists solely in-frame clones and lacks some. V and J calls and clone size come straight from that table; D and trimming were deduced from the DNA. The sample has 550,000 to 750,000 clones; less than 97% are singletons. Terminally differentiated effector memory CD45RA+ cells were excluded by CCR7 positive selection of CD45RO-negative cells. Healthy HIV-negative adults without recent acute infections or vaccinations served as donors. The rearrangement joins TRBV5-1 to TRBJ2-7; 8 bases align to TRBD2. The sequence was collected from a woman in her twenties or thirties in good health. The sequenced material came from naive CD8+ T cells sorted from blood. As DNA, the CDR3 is TGCGCCAGCAGCTTGTCCGGGACTAGGGGCGACGAGCAGTACTTC. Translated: CASSLSGTRGDEQYF.